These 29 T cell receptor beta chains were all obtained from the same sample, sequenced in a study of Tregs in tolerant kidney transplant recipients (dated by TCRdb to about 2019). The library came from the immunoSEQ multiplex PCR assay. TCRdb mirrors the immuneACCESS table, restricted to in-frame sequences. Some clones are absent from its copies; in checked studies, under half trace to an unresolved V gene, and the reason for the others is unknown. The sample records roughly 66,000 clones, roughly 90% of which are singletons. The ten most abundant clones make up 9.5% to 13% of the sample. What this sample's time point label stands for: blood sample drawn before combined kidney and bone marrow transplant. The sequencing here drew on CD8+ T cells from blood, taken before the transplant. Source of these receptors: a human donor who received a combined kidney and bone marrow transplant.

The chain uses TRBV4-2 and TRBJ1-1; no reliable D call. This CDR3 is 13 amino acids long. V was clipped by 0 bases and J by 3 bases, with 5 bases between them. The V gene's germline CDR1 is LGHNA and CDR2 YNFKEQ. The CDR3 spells CASSQDYYTEAFF. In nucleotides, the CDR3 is TGTGCCAGCAGCCAAGATTACTACACTGAAGCTTTCTTT.

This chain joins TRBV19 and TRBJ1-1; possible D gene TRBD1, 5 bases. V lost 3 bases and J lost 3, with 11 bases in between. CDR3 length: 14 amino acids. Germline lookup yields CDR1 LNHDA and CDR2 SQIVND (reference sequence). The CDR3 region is CASSMPGGYTEAFF. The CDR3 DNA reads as TGTGCCAGTAGTATGCCCGGGGGGTACACTGAAGCTTTCTTT.

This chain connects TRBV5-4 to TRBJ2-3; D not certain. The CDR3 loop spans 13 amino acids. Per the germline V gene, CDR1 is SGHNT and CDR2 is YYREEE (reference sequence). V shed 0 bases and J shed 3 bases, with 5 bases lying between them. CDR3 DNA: TGTGCCAGCAGCTTGGCTAGGACAGATACGCAGTATTTT. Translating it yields CASSLARTDTQYF.

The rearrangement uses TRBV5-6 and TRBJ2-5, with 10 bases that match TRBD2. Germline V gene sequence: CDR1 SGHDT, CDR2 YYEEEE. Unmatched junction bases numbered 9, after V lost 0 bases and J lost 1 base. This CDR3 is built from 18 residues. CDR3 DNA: TGTGCCAGCAGCTTGGGGGGGAGCGGGAGGGCTGCCCAAGAGACCCAGTACTTC. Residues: CASSLGGSGRAAQETQYF.

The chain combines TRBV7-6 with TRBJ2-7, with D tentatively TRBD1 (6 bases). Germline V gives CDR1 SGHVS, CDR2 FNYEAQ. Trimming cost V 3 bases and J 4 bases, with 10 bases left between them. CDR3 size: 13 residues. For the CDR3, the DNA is TGTGCCAGCAGCTTGGCAACAGGGTACGAGCAGTACTTC. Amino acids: CASSLATGYEQYF.

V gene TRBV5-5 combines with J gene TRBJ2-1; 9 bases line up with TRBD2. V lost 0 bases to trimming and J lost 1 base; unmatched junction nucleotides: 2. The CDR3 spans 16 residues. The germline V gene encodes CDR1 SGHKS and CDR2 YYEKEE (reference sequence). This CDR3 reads CASSLELAGSYNEQFF. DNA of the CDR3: TGTGCCAGCAGCTTGGAGCTAGCGGGGTCCTACAATGAGCAGTTCTTC. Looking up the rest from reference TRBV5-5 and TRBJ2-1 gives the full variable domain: DAGVTQSPTHLIKTRGQQVTLRCSPISGHKSVSWYQQVLGQGPQFIFQYYEKEERGRGNFPDRFSARQFPNYSSELNVNALLLGDSALYLCASSLELAGSYNEQFFGPGTRLTVL.

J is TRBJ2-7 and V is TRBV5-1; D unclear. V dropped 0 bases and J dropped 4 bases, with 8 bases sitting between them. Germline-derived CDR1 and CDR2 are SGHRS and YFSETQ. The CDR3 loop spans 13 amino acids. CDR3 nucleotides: TGCGCCAGCAGCTTGGAATCCCTTTACGAGCAGTACTTC. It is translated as CASSLESLYEQYF. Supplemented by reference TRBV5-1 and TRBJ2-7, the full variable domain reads KAGVTQTPRYLIKTRGQQVTLSCSPISGHRSVSWYQQTPGQGLQFLFEYFSETQRNKGNFPGRFSGRQFSNSRSEMNVSTLELGDSALYLCASSLESLYEQYFGPGTRLTVT.

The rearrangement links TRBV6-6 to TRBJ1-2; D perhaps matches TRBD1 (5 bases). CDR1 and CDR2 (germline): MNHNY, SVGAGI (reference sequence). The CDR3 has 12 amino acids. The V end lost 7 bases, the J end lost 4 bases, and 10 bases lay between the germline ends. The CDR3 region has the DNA TGTGCCAGCACCGCGGGGGGCTATGGCTACACCTTC. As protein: CASTAGGYGYTF.

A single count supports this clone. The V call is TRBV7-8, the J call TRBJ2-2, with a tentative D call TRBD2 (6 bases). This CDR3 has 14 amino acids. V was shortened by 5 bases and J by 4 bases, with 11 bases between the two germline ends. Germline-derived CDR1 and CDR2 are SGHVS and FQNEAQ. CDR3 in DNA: TGTGCCAGCAGCGGCAGTAGCGGCACCGGGGAGCTGTTTTTT. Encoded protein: CASSGSSGTGELFF.

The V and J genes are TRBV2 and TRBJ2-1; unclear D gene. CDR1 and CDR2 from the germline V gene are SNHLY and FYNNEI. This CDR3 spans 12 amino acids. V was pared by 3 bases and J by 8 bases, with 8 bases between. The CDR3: CASSDVLHEQFF. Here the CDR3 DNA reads TGTGCCAGCAGTGATGTACTCCATGAGCAGTTCTTC.

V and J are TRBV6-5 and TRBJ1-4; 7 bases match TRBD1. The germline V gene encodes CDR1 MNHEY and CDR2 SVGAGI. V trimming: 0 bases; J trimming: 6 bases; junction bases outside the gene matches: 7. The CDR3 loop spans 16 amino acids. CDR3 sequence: CASSYSRGHRDEKLFF. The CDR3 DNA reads TGTGCCAGCAGTTACTCGAGGGGGCACAGGGATGAAAAACTGTTTTTT.

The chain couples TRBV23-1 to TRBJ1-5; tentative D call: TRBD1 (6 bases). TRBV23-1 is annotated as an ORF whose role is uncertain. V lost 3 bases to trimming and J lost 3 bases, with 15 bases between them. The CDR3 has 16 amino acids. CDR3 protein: CASSQSGQLPNQPQHF. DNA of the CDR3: TGCGCCAGCAGTCAGAGTGGACAGCTCCCCAATCAGCCCCAGCATTTT.

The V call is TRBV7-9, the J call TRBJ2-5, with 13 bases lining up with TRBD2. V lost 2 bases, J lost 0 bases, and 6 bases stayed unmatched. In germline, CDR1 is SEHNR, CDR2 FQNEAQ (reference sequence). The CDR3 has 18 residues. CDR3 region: CASSLPKGLAGNQETQYF. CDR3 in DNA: TGTGCCAGCAGCTTACCGAAGGGACTAGCGGGGAACCAAGAGACCCAGTACTTC.

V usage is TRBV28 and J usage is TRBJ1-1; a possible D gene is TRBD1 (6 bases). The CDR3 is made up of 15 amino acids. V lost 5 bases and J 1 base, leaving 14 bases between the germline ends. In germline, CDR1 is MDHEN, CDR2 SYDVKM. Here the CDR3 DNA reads TGTGCCAGCAGTACCATCCAGACAGGGAACACTGAAGCTTTCTTT. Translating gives CASSTIQTGNTEAFF. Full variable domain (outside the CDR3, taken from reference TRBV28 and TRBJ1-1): DVKVTQSSRYLVKRTGEKVFLECVQDMDHENMFWYRQDPGLGLRLIYFSYDVKMKEKGDIPEGYSVSREKKERFSLILESASTNQTSMYLCASSTIQTGNTEAFFGQGTRLTVV.

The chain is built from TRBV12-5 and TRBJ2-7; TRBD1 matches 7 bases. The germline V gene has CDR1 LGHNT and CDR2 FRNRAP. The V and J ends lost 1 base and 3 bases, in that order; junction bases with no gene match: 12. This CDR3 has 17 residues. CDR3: CASGLAYRQGFIYEQYF. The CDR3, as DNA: TGTGCTAGTGGTTTGGCCTATCGACAGGGATTTATCTACGAGCAGTACTTC.

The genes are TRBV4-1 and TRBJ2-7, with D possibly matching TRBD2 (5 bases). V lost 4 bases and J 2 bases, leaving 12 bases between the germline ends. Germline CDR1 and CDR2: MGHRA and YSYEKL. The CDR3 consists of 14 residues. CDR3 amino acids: CASSPGGLTYEQYF. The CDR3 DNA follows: TGCGCCAGCAGCCCAGGCGGACTTACCTACGAGCAGTACTTC.

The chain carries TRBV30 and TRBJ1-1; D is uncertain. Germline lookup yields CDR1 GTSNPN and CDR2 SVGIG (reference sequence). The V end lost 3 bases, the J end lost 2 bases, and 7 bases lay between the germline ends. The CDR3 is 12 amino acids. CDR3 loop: CAWREGNTEAFF. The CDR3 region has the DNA TGTGCCTGGAGGGAGGGAAACACTGAAGCTTTCTTT.

The CDR3 region is CASSQEDDSAYEQYF. The DNA of the CDR3 is TGTGCCAGCAGCCAAGAGGATGACAGCGCCTACGAGCAGTACTTC. The chain joins TRBV14 to TRBJ2-7, with D possibly TRBD1 on 5 matching bases. The length of the CDR3 is 15 residues. The V gene lost 0 bases and the J gene lost 2 bases, with 11 bases spanning the gap. Germline lookup yields CDR1 SGHDN and CDR2 FVKESK.

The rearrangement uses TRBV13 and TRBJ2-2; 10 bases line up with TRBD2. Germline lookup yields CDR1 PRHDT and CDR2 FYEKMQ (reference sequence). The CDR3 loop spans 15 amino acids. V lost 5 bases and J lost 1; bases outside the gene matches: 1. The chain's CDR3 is CASSRLAGNTGELFF. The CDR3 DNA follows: TGTGCCAGCAGCCGACTAGCGGGGAACACCGGGGAGCTGTTTTTT.

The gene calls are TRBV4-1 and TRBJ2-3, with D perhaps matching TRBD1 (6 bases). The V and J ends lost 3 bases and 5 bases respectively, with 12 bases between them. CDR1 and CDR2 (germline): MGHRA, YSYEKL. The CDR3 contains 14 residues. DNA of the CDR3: TGCGCCAGCAGCCACGAAGGCAGGGGAGATACGCAGTATTTT. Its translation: CASSHEGRGDTQYF.

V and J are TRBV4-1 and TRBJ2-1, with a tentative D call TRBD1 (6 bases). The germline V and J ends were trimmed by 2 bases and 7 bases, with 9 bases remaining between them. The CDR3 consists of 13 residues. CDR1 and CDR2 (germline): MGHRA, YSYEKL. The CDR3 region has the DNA TGCGCCAGCAGCCAATGGCAGGGGAATGAGCAGTTCTTC. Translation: CASSQWQGNEQFF.

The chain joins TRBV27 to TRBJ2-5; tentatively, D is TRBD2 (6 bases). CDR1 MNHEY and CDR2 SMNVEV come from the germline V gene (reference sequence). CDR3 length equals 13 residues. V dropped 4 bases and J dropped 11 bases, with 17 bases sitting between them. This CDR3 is CASSSLRGYEQYF. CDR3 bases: TGTGCCAGCAGTTCCCTTCGGGGGTATGAGCAGTACTTC.

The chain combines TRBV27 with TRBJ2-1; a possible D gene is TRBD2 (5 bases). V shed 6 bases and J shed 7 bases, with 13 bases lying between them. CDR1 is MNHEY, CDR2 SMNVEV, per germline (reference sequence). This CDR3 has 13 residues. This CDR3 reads CASSKKRENEQFF. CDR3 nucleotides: TGTGCCAGCAGCAAAAAACGGGAAAATGAGCAGTTCTTC.

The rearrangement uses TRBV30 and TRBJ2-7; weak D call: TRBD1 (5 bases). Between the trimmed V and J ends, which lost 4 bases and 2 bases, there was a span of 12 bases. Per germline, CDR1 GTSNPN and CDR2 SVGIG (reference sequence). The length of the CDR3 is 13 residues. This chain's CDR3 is CAWTSGITYEQYF. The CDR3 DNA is TGTGCCTGGACGTCAGGGATAACCTACGAGCAGTACTTC.

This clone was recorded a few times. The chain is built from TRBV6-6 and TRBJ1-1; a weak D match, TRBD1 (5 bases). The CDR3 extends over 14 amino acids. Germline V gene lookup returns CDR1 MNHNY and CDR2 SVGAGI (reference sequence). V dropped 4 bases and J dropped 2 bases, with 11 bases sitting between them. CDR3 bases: TGTGCCAGCAGTTCCGGGGGACTCAACACTGAAGCTTTCTTT. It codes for CASSSGGLNTEAFF.

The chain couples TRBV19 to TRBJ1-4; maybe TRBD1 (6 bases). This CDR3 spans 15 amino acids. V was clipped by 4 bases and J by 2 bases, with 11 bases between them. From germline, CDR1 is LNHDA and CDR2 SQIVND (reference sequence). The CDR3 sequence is CASSTTGMTNEKLFF. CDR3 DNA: TGTGCCAGTAGTACTACAGGGATGACTAATGAAAAACTGTTTTTT. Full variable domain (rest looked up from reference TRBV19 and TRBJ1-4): DGGITQSPKYLFRKEGQNVTLSCEQNLNHDAMYWYRQDPGQGLRLIYYSQIVNDFQKGDIAEGYSVSREKKESFPLTVTSAQKNPTAFYLCASSTTGMTNEKLFFGSGTQLSVL.

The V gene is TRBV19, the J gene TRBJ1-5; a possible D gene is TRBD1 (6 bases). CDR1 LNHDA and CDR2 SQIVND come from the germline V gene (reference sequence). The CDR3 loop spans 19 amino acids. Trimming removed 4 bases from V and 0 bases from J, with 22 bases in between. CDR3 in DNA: TGTGCCAGTAGTACTCCATGGACAGAGTTGGGGTATAGCAATCAGCCCCAGCATTTT. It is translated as CASSTPWTELGYSNQPQHF.

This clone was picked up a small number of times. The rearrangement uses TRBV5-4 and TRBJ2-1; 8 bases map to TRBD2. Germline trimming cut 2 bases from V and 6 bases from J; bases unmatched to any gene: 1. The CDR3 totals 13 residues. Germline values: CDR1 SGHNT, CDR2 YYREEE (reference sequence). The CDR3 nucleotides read TGTGCCAGCAGCTTTGGACTAGCCAATGAGCAGTTCTTC. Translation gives CASSFGLANEQFF.

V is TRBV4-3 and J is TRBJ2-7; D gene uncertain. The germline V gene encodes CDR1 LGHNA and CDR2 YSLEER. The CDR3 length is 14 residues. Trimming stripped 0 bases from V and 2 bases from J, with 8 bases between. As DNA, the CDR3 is TGCGCCAGCAGCCAAGATTACCAGACCTACGAGCAGTACTTC. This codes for CASSQDYQTYEQYF.